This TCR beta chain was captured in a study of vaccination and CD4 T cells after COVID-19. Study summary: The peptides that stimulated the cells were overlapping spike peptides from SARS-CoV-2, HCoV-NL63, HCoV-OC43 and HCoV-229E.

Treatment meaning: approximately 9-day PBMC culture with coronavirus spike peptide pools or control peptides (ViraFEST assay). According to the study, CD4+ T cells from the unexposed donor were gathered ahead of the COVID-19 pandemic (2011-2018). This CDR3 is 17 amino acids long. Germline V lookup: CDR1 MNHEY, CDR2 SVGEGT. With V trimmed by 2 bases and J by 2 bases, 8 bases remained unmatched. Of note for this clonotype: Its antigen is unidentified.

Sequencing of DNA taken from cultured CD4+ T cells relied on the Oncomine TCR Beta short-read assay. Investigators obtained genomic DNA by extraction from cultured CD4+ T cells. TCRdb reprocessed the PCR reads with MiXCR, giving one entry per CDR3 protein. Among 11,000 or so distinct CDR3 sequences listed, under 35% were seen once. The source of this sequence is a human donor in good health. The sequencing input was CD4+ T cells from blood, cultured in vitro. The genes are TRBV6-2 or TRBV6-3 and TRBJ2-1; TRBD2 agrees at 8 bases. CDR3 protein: CASSYIGSSGPYNEQFF. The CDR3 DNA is TGTGCCAGCAGTTACATAGGGTCTAGCGGGCCCTACAATGAGCAGTTCTTC.